The sequence of this TCR beta chain was determined in a study of T cell responses to AZD1222 COVID-19 vaccine. Germline assignment: CDR1 SGHKS and CDR2 YYEKEE (reference sequence). This CDR3 region has 15 residues. Trimming took 4 bases from V and 7 from J, leaving 20 bases between them. Study-wide findings and caveats: The sample set comprised mostly white British donors with more females, and clonal diversity was possibly underestimated.

Profiled with immunoSEQ multiplex PCR; TCRdb holds only in-frame clones, not every one. The data contain approximately 140,000 clones, approximately 90% of them singletons. Concerning this clone: Its antigen is not identified.

Specimen: peripheral blood, collected 28 days after the second AZD1222 dose. This chain joins TRBV5-5 and TRBJ1-2; maybe TRBD1 (5 bases). The TCR comes from an adult who received the AZD1222 COVID-19 vaccine. In DNA, the CDR3 is TGTGCCAGCAGCATTCAGGGACGGGCGTCTGGTGGCTACACCTTC. This sequence encodes CASSIQGRASGGYTF.